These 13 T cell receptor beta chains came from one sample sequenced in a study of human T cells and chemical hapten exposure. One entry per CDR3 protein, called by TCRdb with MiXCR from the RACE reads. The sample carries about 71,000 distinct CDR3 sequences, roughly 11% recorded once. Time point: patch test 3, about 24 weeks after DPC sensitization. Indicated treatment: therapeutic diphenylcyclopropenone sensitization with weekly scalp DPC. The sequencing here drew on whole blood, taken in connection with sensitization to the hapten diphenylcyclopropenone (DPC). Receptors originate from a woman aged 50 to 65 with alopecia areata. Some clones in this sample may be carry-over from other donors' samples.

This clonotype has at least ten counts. As DNA, the CDR3 is TGTGCCAGCAGCTTTGGGGTCCCCCATCAGCCCCAGCATTTT. Translated, it gives CASSFGVPHQPQHF. The gene calls are TRBV5-8 and TRBJ1-5, with D uncertain. Between the trimmed V and J ends, which lost 2 bases and 5 bases, there was a span of 11 bases. Germline values: CDR1 SGHTS, CDR2 YDEGEE. The CDR3 is 14 residues long.

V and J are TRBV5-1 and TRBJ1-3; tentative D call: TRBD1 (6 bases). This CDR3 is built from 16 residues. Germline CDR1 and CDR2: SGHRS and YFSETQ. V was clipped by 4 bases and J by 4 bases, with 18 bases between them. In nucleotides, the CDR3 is TGCGCCAGCAGCCTTGGGCCACAGGGTTCAGGAAACACCATATATTTT. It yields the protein CASSLGPQGSGNTIYF. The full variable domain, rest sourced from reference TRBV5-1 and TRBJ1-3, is KAGVTQTPRYLIKTRGQQVTLSCSPISGHRSVSWYQQTPGQGLQFLFEYFSETQRNKGNFPGRFSGRQFSNSRSEMNVSTLELGDSALYLCASSLGPQGSGNTIYFGEGSWLTVV.

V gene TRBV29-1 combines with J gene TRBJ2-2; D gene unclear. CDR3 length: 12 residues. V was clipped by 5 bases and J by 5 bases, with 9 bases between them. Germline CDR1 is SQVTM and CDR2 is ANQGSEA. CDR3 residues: CSVRALTGELFF. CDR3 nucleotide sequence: TGCAGCGTTCGGGCATTAACCGGGGAGCTGTTTTTT.

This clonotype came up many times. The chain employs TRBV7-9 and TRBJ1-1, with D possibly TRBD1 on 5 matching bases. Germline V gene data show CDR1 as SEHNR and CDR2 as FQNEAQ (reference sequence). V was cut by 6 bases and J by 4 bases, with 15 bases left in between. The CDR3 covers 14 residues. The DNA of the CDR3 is TGTGCCAGCAGAGGGACCGCGGAGTTCACTGAAGCTTTCTTT. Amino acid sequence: CASRGTAEFTEAFF.

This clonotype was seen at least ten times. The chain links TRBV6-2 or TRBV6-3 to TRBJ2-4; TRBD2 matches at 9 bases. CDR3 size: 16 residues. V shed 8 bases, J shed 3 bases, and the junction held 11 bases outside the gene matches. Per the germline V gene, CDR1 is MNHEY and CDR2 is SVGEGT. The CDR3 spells CASAKSVAGVKNIQYF. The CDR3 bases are TGTGCCAGCGCGAAATCCGTAGCGGGGGTCAAAAACATTCAGTACTTC.

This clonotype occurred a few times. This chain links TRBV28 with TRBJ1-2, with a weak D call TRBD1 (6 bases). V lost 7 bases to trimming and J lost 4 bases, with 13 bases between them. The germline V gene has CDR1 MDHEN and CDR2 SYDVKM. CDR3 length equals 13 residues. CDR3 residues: CASTRDTGYGYTF. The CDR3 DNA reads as TGTGCCAGCACCCGGGACACGGGCTATGGCTACACCTTC.

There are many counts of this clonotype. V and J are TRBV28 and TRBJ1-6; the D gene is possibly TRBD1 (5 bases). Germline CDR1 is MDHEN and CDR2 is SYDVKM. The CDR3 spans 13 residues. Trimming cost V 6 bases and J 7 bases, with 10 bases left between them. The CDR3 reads CASRPSGNSPLHF. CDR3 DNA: TGTGCCAGCAGGCCTTCAGGGAATTCACCCCTCCACTTT.

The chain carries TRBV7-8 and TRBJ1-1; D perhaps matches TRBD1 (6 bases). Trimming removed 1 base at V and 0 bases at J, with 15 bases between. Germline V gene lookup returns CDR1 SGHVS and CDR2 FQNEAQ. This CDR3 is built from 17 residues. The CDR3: CASSLGSGAAVNTEAFF. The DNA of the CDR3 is TGTGCCAGCAGCTTAGGCTCAGGGGCGGCGGTGAACACTGAAGCTTTCTTT.

The CDR3 bases are TGTGCCAGCCGAAGGGGGCTTGACTATGGCTACACCTTC. Residues: CASRRGLDYGYTF. This chain joins TRBV11-2 and TRBJ1-2; 7 bases align to TRBD1. Per the germline V gene, CDR1 is SGHAT and CDR2 is FQNNGV. The CDR3 is 13 residues long. V trimming: 8 bases; J trimming: 3 bases; junction bases outside the gene matches: 6.

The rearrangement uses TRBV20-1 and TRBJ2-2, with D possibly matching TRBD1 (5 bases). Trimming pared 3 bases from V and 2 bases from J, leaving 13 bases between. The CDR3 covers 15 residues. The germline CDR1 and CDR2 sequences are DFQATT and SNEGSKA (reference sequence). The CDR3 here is CSAREWGGNTGELFF. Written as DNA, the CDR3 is TGCAGTGCTAGGGAATGGGGCGGAAACACCGGGGAGCTGTTTTTT.

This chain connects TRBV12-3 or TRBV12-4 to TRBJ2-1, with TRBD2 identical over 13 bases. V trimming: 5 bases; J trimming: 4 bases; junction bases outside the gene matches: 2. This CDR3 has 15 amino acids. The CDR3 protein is CASSTSGGAYNEQFF. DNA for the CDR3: TGTGCCAGCAGTACTAGCGGGGGGGCTTACAATGAGCAGTTCTTC.

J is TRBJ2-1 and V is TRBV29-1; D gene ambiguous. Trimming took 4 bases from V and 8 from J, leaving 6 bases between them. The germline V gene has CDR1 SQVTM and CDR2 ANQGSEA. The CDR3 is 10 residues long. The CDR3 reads CSVASDEQFF. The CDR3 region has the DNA TGCAGCGTTGCGAGCGATGAGCAGTTCTTC.

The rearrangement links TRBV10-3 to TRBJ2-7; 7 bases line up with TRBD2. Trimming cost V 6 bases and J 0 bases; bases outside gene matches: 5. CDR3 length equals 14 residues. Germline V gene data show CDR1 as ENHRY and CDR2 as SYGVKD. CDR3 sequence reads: CAISAGGSSYEQYF. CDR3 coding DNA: TGTGCCATCAGCGCGGGCGGGAGCTCCTACGAGCAGTACTTC.